Following are 18 T cell receptor beta chains from one sample sequenced in a study of PD-1 blockade in classical Hodgkin lymphoma. Measured with immunoSEQ multiplex PCR; TCRdb has only the in-frame clones, and not every one. This table holds roughly 7,600 clones, 60% to 80% found once. Each of the patients experienced relapse following autologous stem cell transplantation, and their brentuximab vedotin exposure differed. Magnetic negative selection served to purify CD4+ T cells out of PBMCs that had been thawed. The material sequenced was CD4+ T cells from blood, taken at baseline. The receptors derive from a human donor with classical Hodgkin lymphoma.

V and J are TRBV29-1 and TRBJ1-1, with D perhaps TRBD1 (6 bases). The CDR3 covers 13 residues. CDR1 is SQVTM, CDR2 ANQGSEA, per germline. The V and J ends lost 6 bases and 4 bases respectively, with 15 bases between them. CDR3 DNA: TGCAGCGTATCACAGGGAATTGGCACTGAAGCTTTCTTT. Translating gives CSVSQGIGTEAFF.

This chain uses TRBV9 with TRBJ1-5; D not resolved. V lost 0 bases and J 6 bases, leaving 10 bases between the germline ends. Germline V CDR1 and CDR2: SGDLS, YYNGEE. The CDR3 is 14 amino acids. The CDR3, as DNA: TGTGCCAGCAGCGTAGCCCCGGGTCCTCAGCCCCAGCATTTT. This codes for CASSVAPGPQPQHF.

The chain employs TRBV21-1 and TRBJ2-7; the D call TRBD1 from the table was never checked on the DNA. TRBV21-1 is assigned pseudogene status. The CDR3 is 12 residues long. The CDR3 loop is CASTTGGNEQYF. The CDR3, as DNA: TGTGCCAGCACCACAGGGGGCAACGAGCAGTACTTC.

This clone appeared a single time. The rearrangement uses TRBV28 and TRBJ1-5; possible D gene TRBD1, 6 bases. Trimming took off 3 bases at V and 2 bases at J, with 11 bases between the two ends. The CDR3 is 15 residues long. Germline V gives CDR1 MDHEN, CDR2 SYDVKM. CDR3 nucleotide sequence: TGTGCCAGCAGTTTCCTACAGGGAGGCAATCAGCCCCAGCATTTT. Translated: CASSFLQGGNQPQHF. Full variable domain (outside the CDR3, taken from reference TRBV28 and TRBJ1-5): DVKVTQSSRYLVKRTGEKVFLECVQDMDHENMFWYRQDPGLGLRLIYFSYDVKMKEKGDIPEGYSVSREKKERFSLILESASTNQTSMYLCASSFLQGGNQPQHFGDGTRLSIL.

The chain employs TRBV5-1 and TRBJ2-1, with 9 nucleotides matching TRBD2. The trim removed 4 bases at V and 6 bases at J, leaving 8 bases unmatched. The CDR3 loop spans 15 amino acids. Germline CDR1 SGHRS, CDR2 YFSETQ. The CDR3: CASSPGLASGNEQFF. The CDR3, as DNA: TGCGCCAGCAGCCCCGGACTAGCGAGTGGCAATGAGCAGTTCTTC.

The chain links TRBV30 to TRBJ2-3; no clear D gene. Deletions cut 5 bases from V and 0 bases from J, with 12 bases between. The CDR3 has 14 residues. In germline, CDR1 is GTSNPN, CDR2 SVGIG (reference sequence). CDR3 in DNA: TGTGCCTGGTCCCGGCGCCTGAGCACAGATACGCAGTATTTT. This codes for CAWSRRLSTDTQYF. The full variable domain, its missing parts supplied by reference TRBV30 and TRBJ2-3, is SQTIHQWPATLVQPVGSPLSLECTVEGTSNPNLYWYRQAAGRGLQLLFYSVGIGQISSEVPQNLSASRPQDRQFILSSKKLLLSDSGFYLCAWSRRLSTDTQYFGPGTRLTVL.

J is TRBJ1-4 and V is TRBV5-6; unclear D gene. The CDR3 sequence is 14 residues long. Germline V gives CDR1 SGHDT, CDR2 YYEEEE. Deletions cut 2 bases from V and 4 bases from J, with 9 bases between. This chain's CDR3 is CASSLGTLNEKLFF. CDR3 nucleotide sequence: TGTGCCAGCAGCTTAGGAACCCTTAATGAAAAACTGTTTTTT.

The chain uses TRBV7-2 and TRBJ2-7, with a tentative D call TRBD1 (8 bases). V was shortened by 5 bases and J by 3 bases, with 17 bases between the two germline ends. CDR1 SGHTA and CDR2 FQGNSA come from the germline V gene. The length of the CDR3 is 15 residues. The CDR3 here is CASSQDRGGLYEQYF. The CDR3 DNA follows: TGTGCCAGCAGCCAAGACAGGGGAGGGCTCTACGAGCAGTACTTC.

The chain uses TRBV19 and TRBJ2-2, with D possibly being TRBD1 (6 bases). The CDR3 contains 15 residues. The V gene's germline CDR1 is LNHDA and CDR2 SQIVND (reference sequence). Between the trimmed V and J ends, which lost 5 bases and 0 bases, there was a span of 10 bases. For the CDR3, the DNA is TGTGCCAGTAGTTCGGGACATACGAACACCGGGGAGCTGTTTTTT. Amino acid sequence: CASSSGHTNTGELFF.

V gene TRBV5-4 combines with J gene TRBJ2-2; no firm D call. V dropped 0 bases and J dropped 4 bases, with 4 bases sitting between them. From germline, CDR1 is SGHNT and CDR2 YYREEE (reference sequence). The CDR3 is 13 residues long. The CDR3: CASSLDSTGELFF. In DNA, the CDR3 is TGTGCCAGCAGCTTGGATAGCACCGGGGAGCTGTTTTTT. Full variable domain (remainder filled in from reference TRBV5-4 and TRBJ2-2): ETGVTQSPTHLIKTRGQQVTLRCSSQSGHNTVSWYQQALGQGPQFIFQYYREEENGRGNFPPRFSGLQFPNYSSELNVNALELDDSALYLCASSLDSTGELFFGEGSRLTVL.

The chain employs TRBV6-1 and TRBJ1-3, with unresolved D. CDR3 length: 15 residues. From germline, CDR1 is MNHNS and CDR2 SASEGT. Trimming left V 2 bases short and J 0 bases short, with 8 bases between. The CDR3: CASSEWAASGNTIYF. CDR3 bases: TGTGCCAGCAGTGAATGGGCAGCCTCTGGAAACACCATATATTTT.

This rearrangement joins TRBV11-1 to TRBJ1-4, with D tentatively TRBD1 (6 bases). Germline V lookup: CDR1 SGHAT, CDR2 FQDESV (reference sequence). This CDR3 is built from 17 residues. The V end lost 2 bases, the J end lost 4 bases, and 17 bases lay between the germline ends. The CDR3 coding sequence is TGTGCCAGCAGCTTACATCCGGACAGCCGAATTAATGAAAAACTGTTTTTT. Amino acids: CASSLHPDSRINEKLFF.

The chain links TRBV4-3 to TRBJ1-1; D gene uncertain. This CDR3 spans 15 amino acids. Germline V gene sequence: CDR1 LGHNA, CDR2 YSLEER. V was trimmed by 1 base and J by 1 base, leaving 10 bases between them. DNA for the CDR3: TGCGCCAGCAGCCAAGTCGCAGGCGGGAACACTGAAGCTTTCTTT. It translates to CASSQVAGGNTEAFF.

This sequence joins TRBV10-3 and TRBJ2-2; 7 nucleotides match TRBD1. This CDR3 spans 14 amino acids. V shed 10 bases and J 4 bases; nucleotides not matched to a gene: 9. Germline loops: CDR1 ENHRY, CDR2 SYGVKD. Here the CDR3 DNA reads TGTGCCACCACTGAAACAGGGGTCACCGGGGAGCTGTTTTTT. This codes for CATTETGVTGELFF.

The chain is built from TRBV5-4 and TRBJ2-2, with D possibly being TRBD1 (6 bases). Per germline, CDR1 SGHNT and CDR2 YYREEE (reference sequence). The CDR3 runs 14 residues. V lost 0 bases and J lost 8, with 11 bases in between. CDR3 in DNA: TGTGCCAGCAGCTTGGACTACAGGGCTGGGGAGCTGTTTTTT. Translating it yields CASSLDYRAGELFF.

The chain recombines TRBV27 with TRBJ2-1; TRBD2 might be the D (6 bases). The V and J ends lost 2 bases and 3 bases respectively, with 11 bases between them. The CDR3 runs to 15 residues. Per the germline V gene, CDR1 is MNHEY and CDR2 is SMNVEV (reference sequence). In nucleotides, the CDR3 is TGTGCCAGCAGTTTACTCGGGAGTCTCTACAATGAGCAGTTCTTC. Protein sequence: CASSLLGSLYNEQFF.

The gene calls are TRBV9 and TRBJ1-3, with D uncertain. Trimming removed 4 bases at V and 4 bases at J, with 21 bases between. Germline V gives CDR1 SGDLS, CDR2 YYNGEE. CDR3 length: 17 residues. CDR3 DNA sequence: TGTGCCAGCAGCCCACACGGGCTTAGAGGACTCGGAAACACCATATATTTT. Its translation: CASSPHGLRGLGNTIYF.

This chain joins TRBV5-6 and TRBJ2-3; possibly TRBD1 for D (5 bases). Germline V gene data show CDR1 as SGHDT and CDR2 as YYEEEE. This CDR3 region has 13 residues. The ends were cut back, 4 bases at V and 4 bases at J, with 10 bases in the middle. In DNA, the CDR3 is TGTGCCAGCAGCCCTGCAGGGTCAGATACGCAGTATTTT. Its translation: CASSPAGSDTQYF.